This record covers a single TCR beta chain. The source of the sample is a study of beta chain features in type 1 diabetes. Reverse transcription of all isolated RNA meant that expressed TCRB transcripts were sequenced. Sequencing used immunoSEQ multiplex PCR; TCRdb keeps in-frame clones, though not all of them. The table lists some 99,000 clones, almost 40% of them singletons. The length of the CDR3 is 13 residues. Germline CDR1 is KGHSH and CDR2 is LQKENI. V lost 5 bases to trimming and J lost 7 bases, with 14 bases between them. The chain joins TRBV18 to TRBJ1-2; a possible D gene is TRBD1 (6 bases). The sequence was collected from a woman between 18 and 29 years old in good health. The sequencing sample was made of stem cell memory CD4+ T cells from blood. CDR3 loop: CASSSNRDGGYTF. The CDR3 DNA reads TGTGCCAGCTCATCCAACAGGGATGGTGGCTACACCTTC.